This entry concerns a single TCR beta chain. The data derive from a study of cytomegalovirus exposure and HLA in healthy donors. Use of 60 Vbeta and 13 Jbeta primers characterized the PCR. Profiled with immunoSEQ multiplex PCR; TCRdb holds only in-frame clones, not every one. The sample yields tens of thousands of clones, 55% to 70% seen once. Germline V gene sequence: CDR1 SEHNR, CDR2 FQNEAQ (reference sequence). Trimming took 1 base from V and 0 from J; bases not matched to a gene: 5. The CDR3 covers 16 residues. The origin of this receptor is a woman aged 45-65 years in good health and CMV-seropositive. The chain employs TRBV7-9 and TRBJ1-2; 7 bases fit TRBD1. Sequenced input: PBMCs. The CDR3 spells CASSLGDSTTNYGYTF. CDR3 in DNA: TGTGCCAGCAGCTTAGGGGACAGCACCACTAACTATGGCTACACCTTC.